This TCR beta chain was found in a study of cytomegalovirus exposure and HLA in healthy donors. Whole-study findings and limits: Reports described diagnosis of cytomegalovirus status by the classifier as highly specific and sensitive. The study flagged some 170 TCR beta chains as cytomegalovirus-associated. The finding came from a later analysis; first-cohort TCR clusters tended to co-occur in the approximately 120 validation repertoires.

Germline CDR1 is MDHEN and CDR2 is SYDVKM. V shed 4 bases and J shed 2 bases, with 8 bases lying between them. The CDR3 contains 13 residues. Notes on this clone: Its antigen is not known.

Sequencing used immunoSEQ multiplex PCR; TCRdb keeps in-frame clones, though not all of them. The sample lists more than 250,000 clones; 90% were seen once. Separation from the roughly 670-subject first cohort characterized the roughly 120-subject validation cohort, to which the donors belonged. The chain couples TRBV28 to TRBJ1-2; weak D call: TRBD1 (5 bases). This TCR was sampled from a woman in her 30s in good health and CMV-seronegative. The source material was PBMCs. CDR3 sequence reads: CASSWGRNYGYTF. In DNA, the CDR3 is TGTGCCAGCAGTTGGGGACGGAACTATGGCTACACCTTC.